This T cell receptor beta chain was recorded in a study of OX40 agonist ivuxolimab in advanced cancers. Some background on the complete study: Ivuxolimab, which targeted the costimulatory receptor OX40 (CD134), was an agonistic, fully human IgG2 monoclonal antibody. Intravenous ivuxolimab was administered to patients every 2 weeks at six dose levels: 0.01, 0.1, 0.3, 1.5, 3 and 10 mg/kg. Among the roughly 52 dose-escalation patients, around 20 had hepatocellular carcinoma, 15 or so melanoma, 9 renal cell carcinoma and 9 head and neck cancer. The dose-escalation cohort was almost 85% male with a mean age of roughly 62 years, ranging from roughly 23 to 80. Patients were allowed to have had prior anti-PD-1, anti-PD-L1 or anti-CTLA-4 therapy, and 40% of the dose-escalation patients had previously received checkpoint inhibitors. Partial responses occurred in three dose-escalation patients: two with cutaneous melanoma and one with hepatocellular carcinoma. The purpose of peripheral TCRbeta sequencing was to test whether ivuxolimab changed TCR sequence diversity and led to clonal T-cell expansion. The paper covers the monotherapy dose-escalation part of the phase I ivuxolimab trial, which included N ≈ 54 patients.

Beyond this particular receptor, the publication reports: Low levels of normalized T-cell clonal expansion were also seen in some patients who did not respond. After ivuxolimab, expanded clones were on average more numerous among CD8+ T cells than among CD4+ T cells. In partial responders in the 0.1-3.0 mg/kg groups, normalized peripheral clonal expansion was found to be among the lowest, especially among CD8+ T cells. At doses from 0.1 to 3.0 mg/kg, clonal expansion was seen in both CD4+ and CD8+ blood T cells between baseline and week 6. The antigen specificity of the clonally expanded peripheral T cells was not determined.

The trial excluded patients who had a history of autoimmune disease or were on systemic immunosuppression. Peripheral blood for TCR sequencing was collected from all dose cohorts at baseline, on cycle 4 day 1, and on cycle 7 day 1. The samples were drawn from a first-in-human, open-label, multicenter phase I dose-escalation trial of ivuxolimab. Adults with locally advanced or metastatic head and neck squamous cell, hepatocellular, melanoma or renal cell carcinoma were enrolled in the trial. Before TCR sequencing, CD4+ T cells and CD8+ T cells were sorted from peripheral blood as separate populations. For sequencing of the TCRbeta CDR3 region, genomic DNA was extracted from the sorted cells. The immunoSEQ Assay was used for sequencing of TCRbeta CDR3 regions. TCRdb took over this immuneACCESS table, retaining in-frame rearrangements with V and J assigned. Such tables are incomplete; in checked studies, under half of the missing clones stem from an unresolved V gene, and the remainder is unexplained. In this sample the table shows under 85,000 clones, roughly 78% of which occur a single time. The ten largest clones capture about 5% of the sample.

A word on this clone: This receptor's antigen is unknown. Base qualities are not recorded, but no much larger clone differs from it by a single base.

Reading from cysteine to phenylalanine, the CDR3 counts 11 amino acids. The retained sequence is limited to the CDR3, 33 bases, with the frame set at the first base. CDR1 is given as DFQATT and CDR2 as SNEGSKA, both from the germline V gene (reference sequence). V drops 1 base and J drops 7 bases, leaving 5 bases in between. The clonotype was recovered from an adult with an advanced solid tumor such as melanoma, head and neck, liver or kidney cancer. The chain is assembled from TRBV20-1 and TRBJ1-3; too little of a D gene remains to name it. This specimen was CD4+ or CD8+ T cells sorted from blood, taken in a trial of the OX40 agonist ivuxolimab. CDR3 protein: CSARGGNTIYF. The DNA sequence reads TGCAGTGCTAGAGGCGGGAACACCATATATTTT.